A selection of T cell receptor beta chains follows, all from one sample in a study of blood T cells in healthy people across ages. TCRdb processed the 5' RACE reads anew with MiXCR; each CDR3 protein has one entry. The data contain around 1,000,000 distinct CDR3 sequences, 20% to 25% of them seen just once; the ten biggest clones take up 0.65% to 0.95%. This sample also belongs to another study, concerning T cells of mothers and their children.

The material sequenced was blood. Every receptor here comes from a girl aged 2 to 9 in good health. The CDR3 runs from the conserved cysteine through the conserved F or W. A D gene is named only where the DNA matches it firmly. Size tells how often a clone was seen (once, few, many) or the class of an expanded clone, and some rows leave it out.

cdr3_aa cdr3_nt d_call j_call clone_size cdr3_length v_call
CSLAGGTSYEQYF TGCAGTCTAGCGGGGGGAACCTCCTACGAGCAGTACTTC TRBD2 TRBJ2-7 few 13 TRBV20-1
CASSLHGGTSGRGTDTQYF TGTGCCAGCAGTTTACATGGTGGTACTAGCGGGAGAGGCACAGATACGCAGTATTTT TRBD2 TRBJ2-3 - 19 TRBV6-5
CASSLGTGGDSPLHF TGTGCCAGCAGCCTGGGGACAGGGGGGGATTCACCCCTCCACTTT TRBD1 TRBJ1-6 few 15 TRBV7-9
CASSLFRTVAAGELFF TGTGCCAGCAGTCTCTTTAGGACAGTCGCGGCCGGGGAGCTGTTTTTT - TRBJ2-2 - 16 TRBV7-6
CASRRGATDTQYF TGTGCCAGCAGACGAGGGGCTACAGATACGCAGTATTTT - TRBJ2-3 - 13 TRBV3-1
CASSLETLSSYEQYF TGCGCCAGCAGCTTGGAGACACTCAGCTCCTACGAGCAGTACTTC - TRBJ2-7 few 15 TRBV5-1
CASSDLGAGAKDYGYTF TGTGCCAGCAGTGATTTAGGGGCAGGAGCGAAGGACTATGGCTACACCTTC - TRBJ1-2 few 17 TRBV2
CASSALTGANVLTF TGTGCCAGCAGCGCCCTCACTGGGGCCAACGTCCTGACTTTC - TRBJ2-6 - 14 TRBV7-3
CASRRALYGGEEETQYF TGTGCCAGCAGGCGCGCGCTCTACGGGGGGGAAGAAGAGACCCAGTACTTC TRBD2 TRBJ2-5 - 17 TRBV6-1
CASSLAKGDTEAFF TGTGCCAGCAGCTTGGCCAAAGGAGACACTGAAGCTTTCTTT - TRBJ1-1 few 14 TRBV5-4
CASSGGFGNQPQHF TGTGCCAGCAGCGGGGGGTTCGGCAATCAGCCCCAGCATTTT - TRBJ1-5 few 14 TRBV2
CASSQDLSRRDKLFF TGCGCCAGCAGCCAAGATCTTTCACGGCGGGATAAACTGTTTTTT - TRBJ1-4 once 15 TRBV4-3
CASSQSGSSTDTQYF TGCGCCAGCAGCCAAAGCGGGTCTAGCACAGATACGCAGTATTTT - TRBJ2-3 - 15 TRBV4-1
CSASRGGGVNNEQFF TGCAGTGCTAGTCGAGGCGGGGGGGTAAACAATGAGCAGTTCTTC TRBD2 TRBJ2-1 - 15 TRBV20-1
CASSLTGAQTQYF TGTGCCAGCAGCTTGACGGGGGCACAAACGCAGTATTTT - TRBJ2-3 few 13 TRBV7-2
CAISETDSPYEQYF TGTGCCATCAGTGAGACGGACAGTCCCTACGAGCAGTACTTC - TRBJ2-7 - 14 TRBV10-3
CASSQESVAKNIQYF TGTGCCAGCAGCCAAGAATCGGTAGCCAAAAACATTCAGTACTTC - TRBJ2-4 few 15 TRBV14
CSVVRDLGAEAFF TGCAGCGTTGTGCGGGACCTAGGCGCTGAAGCTTTCTTT - TRBJ1-1 - 13 TRBV29-1
CASALDRGNQPQHF TGTGCCAGTGCTCTCGACAGGGGAAATCAGCCCCAGCATTTT TRBD1 TRBJ1-5 once 14 TRBV6-2/TRBV6-3
CSARTGVYEQYF TGCAGTGCTAGAACAGGGGTCTACGAGCAGTACTTC TRBD1 TRBJ2-7 - 12 TRBV20-1
CSARKGSSSSYGYTF TGCAGTGCCCGTAAGGGCAGTTCTTCTAGCTATGGCTACACCTTC - TRBJ1-2 few 15 TRBV20-1
CSAGVYGATEAFF TGCAGTGCTGGAGTTTATGGCGCTACTGAAGCTTTCTTT - TRBJ1-1 - 13 TRBV20-1
CASSYTREQFF TGTGCCAGCAGCTATACTCGTGAGCAGTTCTTC - TRBJ2-1 few 11 TRBV5-6
CASSVVGNVPEAFF TGTGCCAGCAGCGTAGTAGGGAATGTACCTGAAGCTTTCTTT - TRBJ1-1 - 14 TRBV9
CASSQNGQGSLEKLFF TGCGCCAGCAGCCAAAACGGACAGGGCAGTCTTGAAAAACTGTTTTTT TRBD1 TRBJ1-4 few 16 TRBV5-1
CASSALSDEQFF TGTGCCAGCAGCGCACTGTCGGATGAGCAGTTCTTC - TRBJ2-1 few 12 TRBV9
CASSLRGTRGDSPLHF TGTGCCAGCAGCTTACGGGGCACAAGGGGGGATTCACCCCTCCACTTT - TRBJ1-6 - 16 TRBV11-2
CASSQEEGNTDTQYF TGTGCCAGCAGCCAAGAGGAGGGAAACACAGATACGCAGTATTTT - TRBJ2-3 once 15 TRBV4-2
CASGIFTGELFF TGTGCCAGTGGGATCTTCACCGGGGAGCTGTTTTTT - TRBJ2-2 few 12 TRBV6-1
CASSQGRGPKNIQYF TGCGCCAGCAGCCAAGGAAGGGGCCCCAAAAACATTCAGTACTTC - TRBJ2-4 few 15 TRBV4-1
CASSQEVATGELFF TGTGCCAGCAGCCAAGAAGTAGCGACCGGGGAGCTGTTTTTT - TRBJ2-2 - 14 TRBV3-1
CASSISSGSVYNEQFF TGTGCCAGTAGTATTTCTAGCGGGAGTGTCTACAATGAGCAGTTCTTC TRBD2 TRBJ2-1 - 16 TRBV19
CASSLPPTGNTEAFF TGTGCCAGCAGTTTACCCCCAACAGGAAACACTGAAGCTTTCTTT - TRBJ1-1 few 15 TRBV27
CASSKGITYEQYF TGTGCCAGCAGCAAGGGAATAACGTACGAGCAGTACTTC - TRBJ2-7 - 13 TRBV21-1
CASEGAGIMRGEQYF TGTGCCAGCGAGGGGGCAGGGATCATGCGGGGCGAGCAGTACTTC - TRBJ2-7 - 15 TRBV6-1
CASSQNAGNYGYTF TGCGCCAGCAGCCAAAACGCAGGGAACTATGGCTACACCTTC - TRBJ1-2 few 14 TRBV4-1
CASRPGLAGGHEQYF TGTGCCAGCAGACCCGGACTAGCGGGAGGCCACGAGCAGTACTTC TRBD2 TRBJ2-7 few 15 TRBV12-3/TRBV12-4
CASSPELDLGEQFF TGTGCCAGCAGTCCCGAACTAGATCTGGGTGAGCAGTTCTTC - TRBJ2-1 few 14 TRBV6-2/TRBV6-3
CASSLVFFPYGQPQHF TGCGCCAGCAGCTTGGTTTTCTTCCCATATGGTCAGCCCCAGCATTTT - TRBJ1-5 - 16 TRBV5-1
CASSIQEHYGYTF TGCGCCAGCAGCATACAGGAGCACTATGGCTACACCTTC - TRBJ1-2 - 13 TRBV5-1
CASKRTSGDNEQFF TGTGCCAGCAAGAGGACTAGCGGGGATAATGAGCAGTTCTTC TRBD2 TRBJ2-1 - 14 TRBV6-5
CASGPGGQTDTQYF TGTGCCAGCGGCCCAGGGGGACAGACAGATACGCAGTATTTT TRBD1 TRBJ2-3 - 14 TRBV10-3
CSASPDRGGYGYTF TGCAGTGCTAGCCCGGACAGGGGGGGGTATGGCTACACCTTC TRBD1 TRBJ1-2 - 14 TRBV20-1
CSALTGHKNVDEQFF TGCAGTGCTCTGACGGGGCACAAGAACGTAGATGAGCAGTTCTTC - TRBJ2-1 - 15 TRBV20-1
CSVELVSLGLETQYF TGCAGCGTTGAACTTGTGTCTTTAGGATTGGAGACCCAGTACTTC - TRBJ2-5 few 15 TRBV29-1
CASSPRHRDLYEQYF TGTGCCAGCAGCCCTCGACACCGAGACCTCTACGAGCAGTACTTC - TRBJ2-7 - 15 TRBV3-1
CASSPRREKLFF TGTGCCAGCAGTCCCCGACGTGAAAAACTGTTTTTT - TRBJ1-4 - 12 TRBV12-3/TRBV12-4
CASSLALVTKNIQYF TGTGCCAGCAGCTTAGCTTTAGTAACCAAAAACATTCAGTACTTC - TRBJ2-4 - 15 TRBV7-9
CASSSPDSPNEKLFF TGTGCCAGCAGCTCTCCCGACAGTCCTAATGAAAAACTGTTTTTT - TRBJ1-4 - 15 TRBV7-8
CASSNPGLRSGANVLTF TGTGCCAGCAGTAATCCGGGACTCCGCTCTGGGGCCAACGTCCTGACTTTC - TRBJ2-6 - 17 TRBV28
CASSTTLAGGPINTQYF TGTGCCAGCAGTACTACTTTAGCGGGAGGGCCGATCAATACGCAGTATTTT TRBD2 TRBJ2-3 - 17 TRBV2
CASSLDDRGQLFF TGTGCCAGCAGCTTAGATGACAGGGGGCAACTGTTTTTT TRBD1 TRBJ1-4 once 13 TRBV7-2
CASSSEGQVQLNIQYF TGCGCCAGCAGCTCGGAGGGACAGGTGCAGCTAAACATTCAGTACTTC TRBD1 TRBJ2-4 - 16 TRBV5-1
CASRKTSGPLDTQYF TGTGCCAGCAGAAAGACTAGCGGACCTCTAGATACGCAGTATTTT TRBD2 TRBJ2-3 few 15 TRBV12-3/TRBV12-4
CASSLGVVKPQHF TGTGCCAGCAGCTTAGGAGTCGTGAAGCCCCAGCATTTT - TRBJ1-5 - 13 TRBV11-2